These 30 T cell receptor beta chains came from one sample sequenced in a study of cytomegalovirus exposure and HLA in healthy donors. This PCR relied on a set of 60 Vbeta primers and 13 Jbeta primers. Measured with immunoSEQ multiplex PCR; TCRdb has only the in-frame clones, and not every one. The profile shows about 160,000 clones, 55% to 80% of them singletons. Sequencing was carried out using PBMCs. These receptor sequences come from a woman aged 60 to 75 in good health and CMV-seropositive.

This clone appeared a few times. Just one base apart from a much larger clone, this may be a read error. V gene TRBV4-2 combines with J gene TRBJ1-1; D uncertain. Germline CDR1 LGHNA, CDR2 YNFKEQ. The CDR3 sequence is 13 residues long. The V gene lost 3 bases and the J gene lost 1 base, with 6 bases spanning the gap. CDR3 sequence: CASSHGGNTEAFF. CDR3 bases: TGTGCCAGCAGCCACGGAGGGAACACTGAAGCTTTCTTT.

This clone was detected a few times. The chain employs TRBV5-4 and TRBJ2-5; weak D call: TRBD1 (6 bases). Germline loops: CDR1 SGHNT, CDR2 YYREEE (reference sequence). The CDR3 is 15 amino acids. V lost 5 bases, J lost 0 bases, and 14 bases lay in between. CDR3 protein: CASSTLTGNQETQYF. As DNA, the CDR3 is TGTGCCAGCAGTACTCTGACAGGAAACCAAGAGACCCAGTACTTC. Together with reference TRBV5-4 and TRBJ2-5, the CDR3 gives the full variable domain: ETGVTQSPTHLIKTRGQQVTLRCSSQSGHNTVSWYQQALGQGPQFIFQYYREEENGRGNFPPRFSGLQFPNYSSELNVNALELDDSALYLCASSTLTGNQETQYFGPGTRLLVL.

The V gene is TRBV21-1, the J gene TRBJ2-5; TRBD1 is taken as the D call from the table, unchecked against the DNA. TRBV21-1 is recorded as a pseudogene. The CDR3 contains 17 residues. The CDR3 protein is CASSKRSPRQNEETQYF. CDR3 DNA sequence: TGTGCCAGCAGCAAGAGGTCCCCGCGACAGAACGAAGAGACCCAGTACTTC.

The J gene is TRBJ2-1, the V gene TRBV19; 7 nucleotides agree with TRBD2. Germline lookup yields CDR1 LNHDA and CDR2 SQIVND (reference sequence). V gave up 2 bases and J gave up 4 bases; unmatched junction bases: 2. The CDR3 is 14 amino acids. The CDR3 bases are TGTGCCAGTAGTATACTAGCGGCATACAATGAGCAGTTCTTC. Translated: CASSILAAYNEQFF. The variable domain in full, with the rest retrieved from reference TRBV19 and TRBJ2-1, is DGGITQSPKYLFRKEGQNVTLSCEQNLNHDAMYWYRQDPGQGLRLIYYSQIVNDFQKGDIAEGYSVSREKKESFPLTVTSAQKNPTAFYLCASSILAAYNEQFFGPGTRLTVL.

This chain links TRBV10-3 with TRBJ2-7; D is possibly TRBD1 (5 bases). Germline loops: CDR1 ENHRY, CDR2 SYGVKD. Between the trimmed V and J ends, which lost 3 bases and 2 bases, there was a span of 14 bases. The CDR3 is 15 residues long. CDR3 region: CAISDRVLGTYEQYF. In DNA form, the CDR3 reads TGTGCCATCAGTGACAGGGTATTGGGAACCTACGAGCAGTACTTC.

The chain employs TRBV5-5 and TRBJ2-1, with TRBD2 identical over 7 bases. V lost 0 bases to trimming and J lost 3 bases; unmatched junction nucleotides: 6. Germline CDR1 and CDR2: SGHKS and YYEKEE (reference sequence). The CDR3 sequence is 16 residues long. The CDR3 nucleotides read TGTGCCAGCAGCTTGGAGCTAGCGGAGCTCTACAATGAGCAGTTCTTC. Protein: CASSLELAELYNEQFF.

The V and J genes are TRBV6-5 and TRBJ2-7; D possibly corresponds to TRBD1 (6 bases). Germline V gene lookup returns CDR1 MNHEY and CDR2 SVGAGI. With 0 bases removed from V and 6 bases from J, the gap between germline ends came to 15 bases. There are 15 residues in the CDR3. CDR3: CASSYSTAGVGEQYF. CDR3 nucleotide sequence: TGTGCCAGCAGTTACTCGACGGCAGGGGTAGGCGAGCAGTACTTC.

The chain carries TRBV19 and TRBJ2-2; no clear D. CDR3 length equals 13 residues. The V end was cut by 11 bases, the J end by 0 bases, with 10 bases between. Germline values: CDR1 LNHDA, CDR2 SQIVND (reference sequence). The CDR3 coding sequence is TGTGCCTCGAACAGACCGAACACCGGGGAGCTGTTTTTT. Translating it yields CASNRPNTGELFF.

In this sample, this clone turned up a few times. The chain couples TRBV7-9 to TRBJ1-2; D might be TRBD1 (5 bases). The germline V gene has CDR1 SEHNR and CDR2 FQNEAQ (reference sequence). The V end lost 1 base, the J end lost 13 bases, and 10 bases lay between the germline ends. This CDR3 contains 11 residues. This CDR3 reads CASSLGAGCTF. Written as DNA, the CDR3 is TGTGCCAGCAGCTTAGGGGCAGGGTGCACCTTC.

The gene calls are TRBV7-8 and TRBJ2-7, with D perhaps TRBD2 (5 bases). Germline-derived CDR1 and CDR2 are SGHVS and FQNEAQ. This CDR3 region has 14 residues. Trimming shortened V by 1 base and J by 0 bases, and 7 bases separated the two germline ends. The CDR3 sequence: CASSLGRASYEQYF. For the CDR3, the DNA is TGTGCCAGCAGCTTAGGGCGGGCCTCCTACGAGCAGTACTTC.

This clone turned up a few times. This rearrangement joins TRBV28 to TRBJ2-1, with TRBD2 matching 11 bases. The CDR3 has 18 amino acids. V was pared by 3 bases and J by 4 bases, with 11 bases of the junction left unmatched. The germline V gene has CDR1 MDHEN and CDR2 SYDVKM. The CDR3 protein is CASSFDIAGTSGYNEQFF. CDR3 nucleotide sequence: TGTGCCAGCAGTTTCGATATAGCCGGGACTAGCGGTTACAATGAGCAGTTCTTC. The complete variable domain, with remaining parts taken from reference TRBV28 and TRBJ2-1, reads DVKVTQSSRYLVKRTGEKVFLECVQDMDHENMFWYRQDPGLGLRLIYFSYDVKMKEKGDIPEGYSVSREKKERFSLILESASTNQTSMYLCASSFDIAGTSGYNEQFFGPGTRLTVL.

The rearrangement joins TRBV10-3 to TRBJ2-2; D remains ambiguous. Germline CDR1 reads ENHRY; CDR2 reads SYGVKD. V was clipped by 4 bases and J by 5 bases, with 11 bases between them. There are 14 residues in the CDR3. The CDR3 DNA reads as TGTGCCATCAGTGGTACCTCGGTAACCGGGGAGCTGTTTTTT. This translates into CAISGTSVTGELFF.

V and J are TRBV7-6 and TRBJ2-3, with TRBD2 matching 9 bases. The germline gives CDR1 SGHVS, CDR2 FNYEAQ. The junction had 6 bases not matched to a gene; V was cut back by 5 bases and J by 3 bases. The CDR3 consists of 15 residues. Here the CDR3 reads CASSPLAGETDTQYF. CDR3 nucleotides: TGTGCCAGCAGCCCGTTAGCGGGAGAGACAGATACGCAGTATTTT.

V usage is TRBV7-3 and J usage is TRBJ2-1, with 11 bases fitting TRBD1. V was pared by 6 bases and J by 3 bases, with 4 bases of the junction left unmatched. The V gene's germline CDR1 is SGHTA and CDR2 FQGTGA. The CDR3 loop spans 15 amino acids. CDR3 region: CASRLDRGLYNEQFF. The CDR3 DNA reads TGTGCCAGCAGATTGGACAGGGGGCTCTACAATGAGCAGTTCTTC.

The chain couples TRBV15 to TRBJ2-7, with 7 bases aligning to TRBD2. Trimming at V came to 3 bases and at J to 1 base, leaving 6 bases not matched to a gene. CDR1 and CDR2 (germline): LNHNV, YYDKDF (reference sequence). The CDR3 is made up of 15 amino acids. The CDR3 is CATSRGGSNSYEQYF. The CDR3 coding sequence is TGTGCCACCAGCAGGGGAGGGTCAAATTCCTACGAGCAGTACTTC.

A note on this clone: An end of the junction differs from the germline gene, which may be a read error. The chain combines TRBV5-1 with TRBJ1-4, with 9 bases fitting TRBD1. There are 15 residues in the CDR3. Looked up from germline, CDR1 is SGHRS and CDR2 is YFSETQ. CDR3 nucleotides: TGCGCCAGCAGCTTGGCCCGGACAGGGGAACGAAAAACTGTTTTT. Protein sequence: CASSLARTGERKTVF. Combining the CDR3 with reference TRBV5-1 and TRBJ1-4 gives the whole variable domain KAGVTQTPRYLIKTRGQQVTLSCSPISGHRSVSWYQQTPGQGLQFLFEYFSETQRNKGNFPGRFSGRQFSNSRSEMNVSTLELGDSALYLCASSLARTGERKTVFGSGTQLSVL.

J is TRBJ2-1 and V is TRBV6-1; D is unclear. Trimming pared 2 bases from V and 2 bases from J, leaving 10 bases between. The CDR3 length is 15 residues. Looked up from germline, CDR1 is MNHNS and CDR2 is SASEGT. The CDR3 DNA sequence: TGTGCCAGCAGTGAAAACAGTTGGGCCTACAATGAGCAGTTCTTC. As protein: CASSENSWAYNEQFF.

The rearrangement joins TRBV4-3 to TRBJ2-3; 16 nucleotides agree with TRBD2. V gave up 4 bases and J gave up 3 bases; unmatched junction bases: 13. This CDR3 is 20 amino acids long. The germline gives CDR1 LGHNA, CDR2 YSLEER. Here the CDR3 DNA reads TGCGCCAGCAGCCGCTATGCTCCGGGACTAGCGGGAGGGCCGACAGATACGCAGTATTTT. It is translated as CASSRYAPGLAGGPTDTQYF.

This clone was observed once. The J gene is TRBJ2-7, the V gene TRBV30, with 11 nucleotides matching TRBD2. Germline CDR1 is GTSNPN and CDR2 is SVGIG (reference sequence). Losses at the gene ends were 1 base for V and 5 bases for J; bases not matched to a gene: 1. This CDR3 contains 13 residues. The CDR3 DNA is TGTGCCTGGAGTGCTAGCGGGAGGAACGAGCAGTACTTC. Translated, it gives CAWSASGRNEQYF.

CDR3 loop: CASAQRPPSTGGTDTQYF. CDR3 DNA sequence: TGCGCCAGCGCCCAAAGGCCCCCTTCGACAGGGGGCACAGATACGCAGTATTTT. The J gene is TRBJ2-3, the V gene TRBV5-1; 8 nucleotides match TRBD1. Per the germline V gene, CDR1 is SGHRS and CDR2 is YFSETQ. CDR3 length: 18 amino acids. Losses at the gene ends were 7 bases for V and 1 base for J; bases not matched to a gene: 17.

By share, this clone ranks as medium-sized. V is TRBV4-2 and J is TRBJ2-6, with a weak D call TRBD1 (6 bases). The ends were cut back, 1 base at V and 0 bases at J, with 16 bases in the middle. The CDR3 covers 19 residues. Germline values: CDR1 LGHNA, CDR2 YNFKEQ. The CDR3 coding sequence is TGTGCCAGCAGCCAAGCCGACAGGTCCCTGAGCTCTGGGGCCAACGTCCTGACTTTC. Protein sequence: CASSQADRSLSSGANVLTF.

Turning to this clone: Relative to the germline gene, one junction end is altered; a read error may explain this. CDR3: CASRKPGQSFSLGF. The CDR3 DNA follows: TGTGCCAGCAGAAAACCGGGACAGTCCTTCTCTCTAGGCTTC. The V call is TRBV28, the J call TRBJ2-6; 7 positions match TRBD1. This CDR3 spans 14 amino acids. Germline loops: CDR1 MDHEN, CDR2 SYDVKM.

The chain has TRBV30 and TRBJ2-5; 7 nucleotides agree with TRBD2. Trimming removed 5 bases from V and 1 base from J; junction bases left unmatched: 7. This CDR3 is built from 14 residues. Germline-derived CDR1 and CDR2 are GTSNPN and SVGIG (reference sequence). CDR3 nucleotide sequence: TGTGCCTGGCAAATCACTAGCGCCCAAGAGACCCAGTACTTC. It yields the protein CAWQITSAQETQYF.

This clone has more than one count but fewer than ten. J is TRBJ1-1 and V is TRBV13; D gene uncertain. This CDR3 is 14 amino acids long. CDR1 is PRHDT, CDR2 FYEKMQ, per germline (reference sequence). Trimming pared 1 base from V and 7 bases from J, leaving 13 bases between. The CDR3 DNA reads as TGTGCCAGCAGCTTAGACAGAAGATTTTTTGAAGCTTTCTTT. Translation gives CASSLDRRFFEAFF.

The chain recombines TRBV5-4 with TRBJ2-7; TRBD2 is a possible D gene (5 bases). CDR3 length: 14 amino acids. V lost 0 bases, J lost 3 bases, and 10 bases lay in between. Looked up from germline, CDR1 is SGHNT and CDR2 is YYREEE (reference sequence). DNA of the CDR3: TGTGCCAGCAGCTTGGAGCTAGCAAGCTACGAGCAGTACTTC. Protein sequence: CASSLELASYEQYF.

V and J are TRBV15 and TRBJ2-7; 8 bases fit TRBD2. Germline CDR1 and CDR2: LNHNV and YYDKDF (reference sequence). The CDR3 length is 14 residues. The V segment lost 5 bases and the J segment 5 bases; nucleotides outside the gene matches: 8. CDR3: CATSGGLVTDEQYF. CDR3 DNA sequence: TGTGCCACCAGCGGGGGACTAGTTACGGACGAGCAGTACTTC.

The chain joins TRBV7-2 to TRBJ2-2; 10 bases match TRBD2. J was trimmed by 7 bases and V by 5 bases; bases with no gene match: 13. The germline gives CDR1 SGHTA, CDR2 FQGNSA. The CDR3 is made up of 17 amino acids. CDR3 DNA: TGTGCCAGCAGCCACGCAAGGCTAGCGGGGGCTGACGGGGAGCTGTTTTTT. It translates to CASSHARLAGADGELFF.

This chain links TRBV7-3 with TRBJ2-1; D remains ambiguous. Germline lookup yields CDR1 SGHTA and CDR2 FQGTGA. The V gene lost 0 bases and the J gene lost 3 bases, with 6 bases spanning the gap. The CDR3 is 14 residues long. CDR3 residues: CASSLTPVYNEQFF. In DNA, the CDR3 is TGTGCCAGCAGCTTAACCCCAGTCTACAATGAGCAGTTCTTC.

This chain links TRBV11-2 with TRBJ2-5; D uncertain. The V gene's germline CDR1 is SGHAT and CDR2 FQNNGV. Deletions cut 0 bases from V and 1 base from J, with 9 bases between. This CDR3 has 15 residues. CDR3 sequence: CASSLDLTFQETQYF. The CDR3 region has the DNA TGTGCCAGCAGCTTAGATCTAACCTTCCAAGAGACCCAGTACTTC.

This clone was seen a few times. The chain has TRBV30 and TRBJ2-3; the D gene is possibly TRBD1 (6 bases). Germline assignment: CDR1 GTSNPN and CDR2 SVGIG (reference sequence). The CDR3 sequence is 14 residues long. V lost 4 bases and J lost 0, with 11 bases in between. As DNA, the CDR3 is TGTGCCTGGACAGGGGTCATAAGCACAGATACGCAGTATTTT. It is translated as CAWTGVISTDTQYF. Variable domain in full (rest from reference TRBV30 and TRBJ2-3): SQTIHQWPATLVQPVGSPLSLECTVEGTSNPNLYWYRQAAGRGLQLLFYSVGIGQISSEVPQNLSASRPQDRQFILSSKKLLLSDSGFYLCAWTGVISTDTQYFGPGTRLTVL.